The 27 T cell receptor beta chains given below trace back to one sample, sequenced in a study of control samples from healthy donors and cancer patients. Method: immunoSEQ multiplex PCR; TCRdb's copy keeps in-frame clones and lacks some. Here the sample spans around 180,000 clones, about 90% being singletons. Source material: blood. The receptor source for this set is a woman aged 25 to 45 in good health.

Comments on this clone: Other DNA sequences of this sample code for an identical CDR3. The V call is TRBV24-1, the J call TRBJ1-1, with 7 positions matching TRBD1. Germline V gene sequence: CDR1 KGHDR, CDR2 SFDVKD. The CDR3 runs to 13 residues. V lost 5 bases, J lost 14 bases, and 13 bases stayed unmatched. The CDR3 here is CATSGGSGGRAFF. The DNA of the CDR3 is TGTGCCACCAGTGGAGGATCAGGGGGGCGAGCCTTCTTT.

This chain links TRBV20-1 with TRBJ2-7; no reliable D call. CDR3 length: 11 residues. The germline V gene has CDR1 DFQATT and CDR2 SNEGSKA (reference sequence). CDR3 DNA sequence: TGCAGTGCTGGAGATGCCTACGAGCAGTACGTC. Translation: CSAGDAYEQYV.

J is TRBJ1-1 and V is TRBV29-1, with D possibly matching TRBD1 (5 bases). Trimming took off 3 bases at V and 4 bases at J, with 9 bases between the two ends. CDR3 length: 12 amino acids. CDR1 SQVTM and CDR2 ANQGSEA come from the germline V gene. The CDR3 spells CSVDIGATEAFF. Written as DNA, the CDR3 is TGCAGCGTTGATATAGGGGCCACTGAAGCTTTCTTT.

The rearrangement joins TRBV2 to TRBJ1-6; D is possibly TRBD1 (5 bases). V was trimmed by 5 bases and J by 11 bases, leaving 16 bases between them. The V gene's germline CDR1 is SNHLY and CDR2 FYNNEI. There are 14 residues in the CDR3. In DNA, the CDR3 is TGTGCCAGCAGTTGGGACGCAGGATCTACACCCCTCCACTTT. Translation gives CASSWDAGSTPLHF.

This chain uses TRBV5-1 with TRBJ2-5; D is perhaps TRBD2 (6 bases). Between the trimmed V and J ends, which lost 3 bases and 5 bases, there was a span of 23 bases. The germline CDR1 and CDR2 sequences are SGHRS and YFSETQ. This CDR3 spans 17 amino acids. The CDR3 loop reads CASSSQRRDSSRETQYF. In DNA, the CDR3 is TGCGCCAGCAGCTCCCAGAGGCGGGACTCCTCGCGGGAGACCCAGTACTTC.

This clone showed up just once. This chain connects TRBV28 to TRBJ1-2; tentative D call: TRBD1 (6 bases). This CDR3 is built from 14 residues. Trimming took 2 bases from V and 5 from J, leaving 12 bases between them. Germline CDR1 MDHEN, CDR2 SYDVKM. The DNA of the CDR3 is TGTGCCAGCAGTTTAGCAGGGGAACAGTATGGCTACACCTTC. Translated: CASSLAGEQYGYTF.

Only one count was recorded for this clone. The chain has TRBV28 and TRBJ1-6, with a tentative D call TRBD1 (6 bases). V was clipped by 5 bases and J by 10 bases, with 21 bases between them. Germline CDR1 and CDR2: MDHEN and SYDVKM. The CDR3 runs to 16 residues. The CDR3 is CASSILGGGGGSPLHF. DNA of the CDR3: TGTGCCAGCAGTATTCTGGGGGGGGGCGGTGGATCACCCCTCCACTTT.

The CDR3 DNA reads as TGTGCCAGCAGGCCAGCAGAAAATGAAAAACTGTTTTTT. Residues: CASRPAENEKLFF. The rearrangement links TRBV6-5 to TRBJ1-4; D unresolved. Germline values: CDR1 MNHEY, CDR2 SVGAGI. Trimming removed 6 bases from V and 5 bases from J, with 10 bases in between. The CDR3 runs 13 residues.

This chain uses TRBV28 with TRBJ2-7, with D possibly being TRBD1 (5 bases). The germline V gene encodes CDR1 MDHEN and CDR2 SYDVKM. The V gene lost 3 bases and the J gene lost 5 bases, with 14 bases spanning the gap. CDR3 size: 14 residues. The CDR3 sequence is CASSFQGYGNEQYF. CDR3 bases: TGTGCCAGCAGTTTTCAGGGTTATGGCAACGAGCAGTACTTC. The full variable domain, its missing parts supplied by reference TRBV28 and TRBJ2-7, is DVKVTQSSRYLVKRTGEKVFLECVQDMDHENMFWYRQDPGLGLRLIYFSYDVKMKEKGDIPEGYSVSREKKERFSLILESASTNQTSMYLCASSFQGYGNEQYFGPGTRLTVT.

This chain links TRBV9 with TRBJ2-2; 8 positions match TRBD1. The germline V gene has CDR1 SGDLS and CDR2 YYNGEE. Losses at the gene ends were 4 bases for V and 5 bases for J; bases not matched to a gene: 10. The CDR3 covers 16 residues. CDR3 nucleotides: TGTGCCAGCAGCTTCGGACAGGGACGGGGAACCGGGGAGCTGTTTTTT. Translation: CASSFGQGRGTGELFF.

This clone appeared once. V is TRBV5-6 and J is TRBJ1-2; D is unclear. V dropped 6 bases and J dropped 7 bases, with 13 bases sitting between them. CDR1 and CDR2 from the germline V gene are SGHDT and YYEEEE. The CDR3 is 12 amino acids. Written as DNA, the CDR3 is TGTGCCAGCACCAAATGGACGAGTGGCTACACCTTC. Protein sequence: CASTKWTSGYTF.

The rearrangement links TRBV7-9 to TRBJ2-3, with 8 bases fitting TRBD2. After removal of 8 bases from V and 1 base from J, the junction contained 11 bases not matched to a gene. This CDR3 has 16 amino acids. Germline values: CDR1 SEHNR, CDR2 FQNEAQ (reference sequence). For the CDR3, the DNA is TGTGCCAGCCTCCGCGGGCTAGCGGGTCGCACAGATACGCAGTATTTT. It specifies CASLRGLAGRTDTQYF.

The CDR3 sequence: CASSLDPSTGSKETQYF. CDR3 in DNA: TGTGCCAGCAGCTTAGACCCTTCGACAGGGAGTAAAGAGACCCAGTACTTC. The chain is built from TRBV7-8 and TRBJ2-5, with 7 bases aligning to TRBD1. The length of the CDR3 is 17 residues. The ends lost 1 base at V and 3 bases at J; junction bases unmatched: 11. Germline CDR1 SGHVS, CDR2 FQNEAQ.

This chain uses TRBV28 with TRBJ2-7; unclear D gene. The CDR3 consists of 14 residues. CDR1 and CDR2 (germline): MDHEN, SYDVKM. Trimming removed 8 bases from V and 0 bases from J, with 14 bases in between. CDR3 loop: CASGFRDGSYEQYF. The CDR3 bases are TGTGCCAGCGGCTTCAGAGACGGCTCCTACGAGCAGTACTTC.

The gene calls are TRBV19 and TRBJ2-5, with TRBD1 matching over 7 bases. The CDR3 contains 15 residues. The germline V gene has CDR1 LNHDA and CDR2 SQIVND (reference sequence). The V segment lost 4 bases and the J segment 4 bases; nucleotides outside the gene matches: 9. The CDR3 here is CASSKYTGAGETQYF. CDR3 bases: TGTGCCAGTAGTAAATACACAGGGGCGGGAGAGACCCAGTACTTC. Full variable domain (missing parts from reference TRBV19 and TRBJ2-5): DGGITQSPKYLFRKEGQNVTLSCEQNLNHDAMYWYRQDPGQGLRLIYYSQIVNDFQKGDIAEGYSVSREKKESFPLTVTSAQKNPTAFYLCASSKYTGAGETQYFGPGTRLLVL.

This sequence joins TRBV6-5 and TRBJ1-2, with 7 bases identical to TRBD1. Germline V CDR1 and CDR2: MNHEY, SVGAGI. The CDR3 runs to 14 residues. With 4 bases clipped from V and 2 bases from J, the junction kept 4 bases outside the gene matches. CDR3 in DNA: TGTGCCAGCAGTTGGGACAGCCTGAACTATGGCTACACCTTC. This encodes CASSWDSLNYGYTF.

CDR3 loop: CASSLLVEETQYF. The CDR3 coding sequence is TGTGCCAGCAGCTTGTTAGTCGAAGAGACCCAGTACTTC. The genes are TRBV5-4 and TRBJ2-5; D is unresolved. Trimming shortened V by 1 base and J by 3 bases, and 7 bases separated the two germline ends. The CDR3 length is 13 residues. The germline V gene encodes CDR1 SGHNT and CDR2 YYREEE (reference sequence).

The rearrangement uses TRBV6-1 and TRBJ2-3; D possibly corresponds to TRBD1 (6 bases). This CDR3 contains 13 residues. The V and J ends lost 1 base and 4 bases respectively, with 6 bases between them. Germline lookup yields CDR1 MNHNS and CDR2 SASEGT. The CDR3 DNA sequence: TGTGCCAGCAGTGAAGGACAGGCAGATACGCAGTATTTT. It codes for CASSEGQADTQYF.

This sequence joins TRBV18 and TRBJ2-3, with 8 nucleotides matching TRBD2. Germline V gene lookup returns CDR1 KGHSH and CDR2 LQKENI. V gave up 4 bases and J gave up 1 base; unmatched junction bases: 7. The CDR3 runs to 16 residues. DNA of the CDR3: TGTGCCAGCTCACTTTCGGCGGGAGGTCGCACAGATACGCAGTATTTT. This sequence encodes CASSLSAGGRTDTQYF.

In this sample, this clone turned up a few times. The J gene is TRBJ1-3, the V gene TRBV18; D might be TRBD1 (6 bases). Trimming removed 2 bases at V and 0 bases at J, with 14 bases between. Germline loops: CDR1 KGHSH, CDR2 LQKENI. The CDR3 contains 17 residues. The CDR3 DNA reads TGTGCCAGCTCACCAATTTGGCAGGGGCTCTCTGGAAACACCATATATTTT. It codes for CASSPIWQGLSGNTIYF. The complete variable domain, with remaining parts taken from reference TRBV18 and TRBJ1-3, reads NAGVMQNPRHLVRRRGQEARLRCSPMKGHSHVYWYRQLPEEGLKFMVYLQKENIIDESGMPKERFSAEFPKEGPSILRIQQVVRGDSAAYFCASSPIWQGLSGNTIYFGEGSWLTVV.

The chain joins TRBV3-1 (or the pseudogene TRBV3-2) to TRBJ2-5; 8 bases match TRBD1. After removal of 1 base from V and 5 bases from J, the junction contained 6 bases not matched to a gene. From germline, CDR1 is LGHDT and CDR2 YNNKEL (reference sequence). The CDR3 covers 15 residues. CDR3 protein: CASSQARTGRETQYF. DNA of the CDR3: TGTGCCAGCAGCCAAGCCCGGACAGGGCGGGAGACCCAGTACTTC.

The V and J genes are TRBV7-2 and TRBJ2-1, with TRBD2 matching over 9 bases. From germline, CDR1 is SGHTA and CDR2 FQGNSA. The CDR3 spans 16 residues. V trimming: 0 bases; J trimming: 6 bases; junction bases outside the gene matches: 6. CDR3 nucleotide sequence: TGTGCCAGCAGCTTAGCGGGGACTAGCCGGGGCAATGAGCAGTTCTTC. This codes for CASSLAGTSRGNEQFF. The full variable domain, completed using reference TRBV7-2 and TRBJ2-1, is GAGVSQSPSNKVTEKGKDVELRCDPISGHTALYWYRQSLGQGLEFLIYFQGNSAPDKSGLPSDRFSAERTGGSVSTLTIQRTQQEDSAVYLCASSLAGTSRGNEQFFGPGTRLTVL.

This clone was seen a handful of times. The chain employs TRBV7-8 and TRBJ1-2, with 7 bases identical to TRBD1. J gave up 5 bases and V 5 bases, and 8 bases lay outside the gene matches. The CDR3 totals 14 residues. CDR1 is SGHVS, CDR2 FQNEAQ, per germline. CDR3 nucleotides: TGTGCCAGCAGCCCCAGAGTCAGGGGGTATGGCTACACCTTC. Protein product: CASSPRVRGYGYTF.

This rearrangement joins TRBV5-4 to TRBJ2-1; 7 positions match TRBD2. V was pared by 4 bases and J by 4 bases, with 11 bases of the junction left unmatched. The CDR3 contains 16 residues. The germline CDR1 and CDR2 sequences are SGHNT and YYREEE (reference sequence). The CDR3 DNA reads TGTGCCAGCAGCCGGGGGGTCGAGGTACCGTACAATGAGCAGTTCTTC. This codes for CASSRGVEVPYNEQFF.

A few counts support this clone. The chain uses TRBV5-1 and TRBJ1-3; 8 bases are shared with TRBD1. The CDR3 loop spans 16 amino acids. Germline CDR1 is SGHRS and CDR2 is YFSETQ. V dropped 3 bases and J dropped 0; count of bases not matched to a gene: 5. CDR3 protein: CASSSRTGHSGNTIYF. CDR3 nucleotide sequence: TGCGCCAGCAGCTCTAGGACAGGGCACTCTGGAAACACCATATATTTT.

The V gene is TRBV5-1, the J gene TRBJ1-6; D is ambiguous. The CDR3 extends over 13 amino acids. Trimming pared 2 bases from V and 13 bases from J, leaving 13 bases between. The germline V gene has CDR1 SGHRS and CDR2 YFSETQ. The CDR3 spells CASSFGVRRPLHF. CDR3 in DNA: TGCGCCAGCAGCTTTGGGGTGAGGAGGCCCCTCCACTTT.

The chain joins TRBV2 to TRBJ2-2; D ambiguous. From germline, CDR1 is SNHLY and CDR2 FYNNEI. Trimming removed 9 bases from V and 3 bases from J, with 14 bases in between. This CDR3 spans 14 amino acids. CDR3 coding DNA: TGTGCCAGTCGGGCCTCGGCTTACACCGGGGAGCTGTTTTTT. It is translated as CASRASAYTGELFF. The variable domain in full, completed from reference TRBV2 and TRBJ2-2, reads EPEVTQTPSHQVTQMGQEVILRCVPISNHLYFYWYRQILGQKVEFLVSFYNNEISEKSEIFDDQFSVERPDGSNFTLKIRSTKLEDSAMYFCASRASAYTGELFFGEGSRLTVL.